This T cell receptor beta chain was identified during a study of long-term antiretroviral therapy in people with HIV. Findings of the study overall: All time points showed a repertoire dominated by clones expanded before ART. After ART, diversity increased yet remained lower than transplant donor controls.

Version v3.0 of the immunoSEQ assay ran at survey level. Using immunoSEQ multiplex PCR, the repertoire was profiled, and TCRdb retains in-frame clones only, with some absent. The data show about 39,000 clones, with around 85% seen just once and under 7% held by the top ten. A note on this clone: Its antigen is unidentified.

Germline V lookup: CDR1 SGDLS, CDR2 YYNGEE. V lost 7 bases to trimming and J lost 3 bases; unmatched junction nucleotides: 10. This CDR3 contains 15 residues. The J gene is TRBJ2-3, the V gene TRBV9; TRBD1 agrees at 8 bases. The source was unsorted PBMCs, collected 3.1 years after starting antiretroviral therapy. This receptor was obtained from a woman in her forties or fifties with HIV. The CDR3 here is CASALIGQGTDTQYF. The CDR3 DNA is TGTGCCAGCGCCCTTATCGGACAGGGTACAGATACGCAGTATTTT. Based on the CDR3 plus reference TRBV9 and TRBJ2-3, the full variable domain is DSGVTQTPKHLITATGQRVTLRCSPRSGDLSVYWYQQSLDQGLQFLIQYYNGEERAKGNILERFSAQQFPDLHSELNLSSLELGDSALYFCASALIGQGTDTQYFGPGTRLTVL.